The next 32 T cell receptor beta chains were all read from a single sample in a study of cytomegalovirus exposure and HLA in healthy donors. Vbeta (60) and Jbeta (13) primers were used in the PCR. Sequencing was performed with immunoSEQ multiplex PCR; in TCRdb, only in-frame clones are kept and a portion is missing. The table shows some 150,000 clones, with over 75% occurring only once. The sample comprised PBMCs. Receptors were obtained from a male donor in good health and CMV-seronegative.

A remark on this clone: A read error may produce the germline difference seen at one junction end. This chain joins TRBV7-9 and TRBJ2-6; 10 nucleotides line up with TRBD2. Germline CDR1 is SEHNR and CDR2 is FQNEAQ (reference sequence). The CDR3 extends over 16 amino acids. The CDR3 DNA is TGTTCCAGCAGCGGGGGGGGCGCAGGTGGGGCCAACGTCCTGACTTTC. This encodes CSSSGGGAGGANVLTF. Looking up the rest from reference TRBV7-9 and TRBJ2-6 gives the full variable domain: DTGVSQNPRHKITKRGQNVTFRCDPISEHNRLYWYRQTLGQGPEFLTYFQNEAQLEKSRLLSDRFSAERPKGSFSTLEIQRTEQGDSAMYLCSSSGGGAGGANVLTFGAGSRLTVL.

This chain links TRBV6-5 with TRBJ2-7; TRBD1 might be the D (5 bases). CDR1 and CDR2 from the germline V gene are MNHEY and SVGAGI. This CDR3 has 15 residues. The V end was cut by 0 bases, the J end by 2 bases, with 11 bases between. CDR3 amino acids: CASSYSTGHTYEQYF. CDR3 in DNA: TGTGCCAGCAGTTACTCCACCGGACACACCTACGAGCAGTACTTC.

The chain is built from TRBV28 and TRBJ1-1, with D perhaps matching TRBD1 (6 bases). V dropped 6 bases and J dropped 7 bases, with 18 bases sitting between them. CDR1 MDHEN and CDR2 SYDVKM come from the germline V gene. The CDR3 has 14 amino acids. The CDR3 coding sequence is TGTGCCAGCAGGCCGAGAGGGGGGGCAAGTGAAGCTTTCTTT. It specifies CASRPRGGASEAFF.

In nucleotides, the CDR3 is TGTGCCAGCACCGAGGGGGTGGGAGGGCCAGGAGAGACCCAGTACTTC. This gives the protein CASTEGVGGPGETQYF. The J gene is TRBJ2-5, the V gene TRBV25-1; D perhaps matches TRBD2 (7 bases). The CDR3 runs to 16 residues. V was clipped by 7 bases and J by 4 bases, with 22 bases between them. CDR1 and CDR2 (germline): MGHDK, SYGVNS.

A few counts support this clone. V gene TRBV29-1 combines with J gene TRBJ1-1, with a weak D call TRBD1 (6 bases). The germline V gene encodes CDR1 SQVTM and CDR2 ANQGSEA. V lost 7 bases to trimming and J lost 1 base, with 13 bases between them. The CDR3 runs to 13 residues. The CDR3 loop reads CSGGQGRNTEAFF. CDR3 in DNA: TGCAGCGGGGGGCAGGGGCGGAACACTGAAGCTTTCTTT.

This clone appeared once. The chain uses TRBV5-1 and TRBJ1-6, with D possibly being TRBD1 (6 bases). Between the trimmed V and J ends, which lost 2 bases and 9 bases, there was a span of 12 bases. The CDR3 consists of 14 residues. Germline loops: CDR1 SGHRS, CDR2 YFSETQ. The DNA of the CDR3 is TGCGCCAGCAGCTTAAAGGACAGCAGTTCACCCCTCCACTTT. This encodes CASSLKDSSSPLHF.

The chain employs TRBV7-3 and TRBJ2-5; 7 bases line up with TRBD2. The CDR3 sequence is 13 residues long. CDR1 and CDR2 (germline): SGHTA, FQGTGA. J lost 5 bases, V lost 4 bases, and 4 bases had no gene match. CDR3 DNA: TGTGCCAGCAGCTCCTTCGGGAGGGAGACCCAGTACTTC. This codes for CASSSFGRETQYF. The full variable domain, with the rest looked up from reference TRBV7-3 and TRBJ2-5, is GAGVSQTPSNKVTEKGKYVELRCDPISGHTALYWYRQSLGQGPEFLIYFQGTGAADDSGLPNDRFFAVRPEGSVSTLKIQRTERGDSAVYLCASSSFGRETQYFGPGTRLLVL.

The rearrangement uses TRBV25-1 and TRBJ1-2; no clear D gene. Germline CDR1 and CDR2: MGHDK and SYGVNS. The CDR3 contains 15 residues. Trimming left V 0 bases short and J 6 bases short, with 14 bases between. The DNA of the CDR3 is TGTGCCAGCAGTGAATATTTCCCCCTTGCGGATGGCTACACCTTC. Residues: CASSEYFPLADGYTF.

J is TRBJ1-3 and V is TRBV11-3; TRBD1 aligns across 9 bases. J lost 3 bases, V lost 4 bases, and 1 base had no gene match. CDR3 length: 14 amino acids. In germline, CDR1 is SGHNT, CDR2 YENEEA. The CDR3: CASSSDRGGNTIYF. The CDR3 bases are TGTGCCAGCAGCTCGGACAGGGGTGGAAACACCATATATTTT.

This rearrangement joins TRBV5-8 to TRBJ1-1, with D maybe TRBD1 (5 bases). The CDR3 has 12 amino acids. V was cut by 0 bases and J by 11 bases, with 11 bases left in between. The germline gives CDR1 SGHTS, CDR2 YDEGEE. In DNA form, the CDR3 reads TGTGCCAGCAGCTTGGGGACAACGATGGCTTTCTTT. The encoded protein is CASSLGTTMAFF.

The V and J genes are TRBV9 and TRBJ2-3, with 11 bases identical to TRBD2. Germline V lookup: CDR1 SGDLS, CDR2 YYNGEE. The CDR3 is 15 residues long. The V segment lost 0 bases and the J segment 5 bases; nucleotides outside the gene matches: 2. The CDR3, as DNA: TGTGCCAGCAGCGTAGCTGGACTAGCGGGAGATACGCAGTATTTT. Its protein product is CASSVAGLAGDTQYF.

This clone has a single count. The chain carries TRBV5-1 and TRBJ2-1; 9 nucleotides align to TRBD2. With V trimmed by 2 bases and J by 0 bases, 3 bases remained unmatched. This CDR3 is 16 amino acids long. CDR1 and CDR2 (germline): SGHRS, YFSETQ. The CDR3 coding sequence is TGCGCCAGCAGCTTCCTAGCGGGATACTCCTACAATGAGCAGTTCTTC. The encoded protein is CASSFLAGYSYNEQFF.

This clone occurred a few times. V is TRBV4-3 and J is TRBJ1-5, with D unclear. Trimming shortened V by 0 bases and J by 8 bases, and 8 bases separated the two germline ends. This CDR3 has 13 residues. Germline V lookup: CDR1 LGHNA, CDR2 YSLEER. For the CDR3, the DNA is TGCGCCAGCAGCCAAGATGTCTCCGAGCCCCAGCATTTT. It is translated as CASSQDVSEPQHF.

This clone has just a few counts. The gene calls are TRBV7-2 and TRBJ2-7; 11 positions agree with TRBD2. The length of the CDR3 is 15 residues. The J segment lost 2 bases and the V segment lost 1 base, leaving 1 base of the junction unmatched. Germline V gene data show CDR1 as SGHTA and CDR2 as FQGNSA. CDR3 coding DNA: TGTGCCAGCAGCTTAGGACTAGCGGGGACCTACGAGCAGTACTTC. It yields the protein CASSLGLAGTYEQYF. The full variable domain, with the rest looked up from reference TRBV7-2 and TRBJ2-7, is GAGVSQSPSNKVTEKGKDVELRCDPISGHTALYWYRQSLGQGLEFLIYFQGNSAPDKSGLPSDRFSAERTGGSVSTLTIQRTQQEDSAVYLCASSLGLAGTYEQYFGPGTRLTVT.

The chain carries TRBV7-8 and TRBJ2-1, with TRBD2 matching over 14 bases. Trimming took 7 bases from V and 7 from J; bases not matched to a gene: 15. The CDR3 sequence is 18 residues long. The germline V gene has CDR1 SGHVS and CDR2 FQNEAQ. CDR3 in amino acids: CASTNHYPGTSGRNEQFF. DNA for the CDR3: TGTGCCAGCACAAATCATTACCCGGGGACTAGCGGGAGAAATGAGCAGTTCTTC.

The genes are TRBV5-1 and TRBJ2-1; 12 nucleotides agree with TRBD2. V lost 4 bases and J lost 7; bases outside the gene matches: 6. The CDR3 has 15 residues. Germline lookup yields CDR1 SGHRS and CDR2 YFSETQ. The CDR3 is CASSLTSGGWNEQFF. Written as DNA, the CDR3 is TGCGCCAGCAGCCTCACTAGCGGGGGGTGGAATGAGCAGTTCTTC.

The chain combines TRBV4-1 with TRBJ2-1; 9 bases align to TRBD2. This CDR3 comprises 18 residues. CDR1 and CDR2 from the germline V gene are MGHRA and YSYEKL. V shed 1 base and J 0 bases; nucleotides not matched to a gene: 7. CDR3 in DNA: TGCGCCAGCAGCCAAGTTGCTAGCGGGATGAGCTCCTACAATGAGCAGTTCTTC. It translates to CASSQVASGMSSYNEQFF.

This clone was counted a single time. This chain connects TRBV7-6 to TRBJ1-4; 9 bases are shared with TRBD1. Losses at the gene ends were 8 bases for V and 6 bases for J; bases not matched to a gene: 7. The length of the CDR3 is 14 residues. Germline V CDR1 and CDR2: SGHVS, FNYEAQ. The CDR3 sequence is CASRRGDRDEKLFF. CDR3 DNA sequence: TGTGCCAGCCGGAGAGGGGACAGGGATGAAAAACTGTTTTTT.

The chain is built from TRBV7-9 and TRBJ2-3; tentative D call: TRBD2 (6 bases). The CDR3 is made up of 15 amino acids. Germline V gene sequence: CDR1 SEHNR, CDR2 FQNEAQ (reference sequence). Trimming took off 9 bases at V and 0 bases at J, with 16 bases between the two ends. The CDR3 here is CARSLGTGSTDTQYF. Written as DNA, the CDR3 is TGTGCCAGATCCTTGGGGACTGGAAGCACAGATACGCAGTATTTT.

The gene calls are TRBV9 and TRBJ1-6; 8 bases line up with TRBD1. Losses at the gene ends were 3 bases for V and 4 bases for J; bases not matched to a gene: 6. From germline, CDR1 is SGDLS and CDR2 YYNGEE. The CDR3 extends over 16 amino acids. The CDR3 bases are TGTGCCAGCAGCGCCGGACAGGGCCGATATAATTCACCCCTCCACTTT. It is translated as CASSAGQGRYNSPLHF.

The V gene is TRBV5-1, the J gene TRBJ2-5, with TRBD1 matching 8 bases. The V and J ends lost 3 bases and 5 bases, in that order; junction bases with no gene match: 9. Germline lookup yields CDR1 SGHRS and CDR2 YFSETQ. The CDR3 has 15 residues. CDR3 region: CASSSGTGGGETQYF. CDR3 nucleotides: TGCGCCAGCAGCTCCGGGACAGGCGGCGGGGAGACCCAGTACTTC.

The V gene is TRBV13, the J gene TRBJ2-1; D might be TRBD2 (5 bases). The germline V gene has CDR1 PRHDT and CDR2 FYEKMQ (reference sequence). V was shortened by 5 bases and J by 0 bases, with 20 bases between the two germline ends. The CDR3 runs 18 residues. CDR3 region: CASSVNEGGGPSYNEQFF. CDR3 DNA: TGTGCCAGCAGCGTCAACGAGGGTGGCGGGCCCTCCTACAATGAGCAGTTCTTC.

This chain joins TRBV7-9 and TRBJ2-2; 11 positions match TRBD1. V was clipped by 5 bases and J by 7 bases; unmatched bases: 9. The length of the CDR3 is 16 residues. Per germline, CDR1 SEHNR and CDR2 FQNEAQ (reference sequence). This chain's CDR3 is CASSHKDRGRGGELFF. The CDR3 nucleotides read TGTGCCAGCAGCCACAAGGACAGGGGGCGCGGCGGGGAGCTGTTTTTT.

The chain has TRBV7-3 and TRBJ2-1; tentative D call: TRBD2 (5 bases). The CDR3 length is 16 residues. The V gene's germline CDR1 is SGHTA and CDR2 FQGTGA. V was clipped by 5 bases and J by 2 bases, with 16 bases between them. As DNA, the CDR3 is TGTGCCAGCAGCCCCGCATGGGCGGGCACCTACAATGAGCAGTTCTTC. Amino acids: CASSPAWAGTYNEQFF.

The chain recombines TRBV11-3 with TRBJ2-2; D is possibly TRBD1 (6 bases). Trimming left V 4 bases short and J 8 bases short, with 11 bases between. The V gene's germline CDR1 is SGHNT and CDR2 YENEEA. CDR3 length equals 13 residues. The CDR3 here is CASSSNRVGELFF. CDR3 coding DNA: TGTGCCAGCAGCTCAAACAGGGTAGGGGAGCTGTTTTTT.

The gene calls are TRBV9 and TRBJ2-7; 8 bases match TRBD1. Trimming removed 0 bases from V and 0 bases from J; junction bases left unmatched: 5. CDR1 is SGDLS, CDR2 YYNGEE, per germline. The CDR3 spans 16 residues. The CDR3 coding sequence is TGTGCCAGCAGCGTAGCAGGGGGCTGGAGCTCCTACGAGCAGTACTTC. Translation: CASSVAGGWSSYEQYF.

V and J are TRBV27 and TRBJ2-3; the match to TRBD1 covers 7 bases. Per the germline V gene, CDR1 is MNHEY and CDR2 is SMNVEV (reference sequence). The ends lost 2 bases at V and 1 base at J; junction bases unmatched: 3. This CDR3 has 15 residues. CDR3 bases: TGTGCCAGCAGTTTACGAGGACAGGGCACAGATACGCAGTATTTT. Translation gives CASSLRGQGTDTQYF.

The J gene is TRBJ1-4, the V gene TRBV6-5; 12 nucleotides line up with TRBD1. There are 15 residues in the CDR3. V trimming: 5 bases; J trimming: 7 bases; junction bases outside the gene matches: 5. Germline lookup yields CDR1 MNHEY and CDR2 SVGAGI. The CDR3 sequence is CASSPRDRGLEKLFF. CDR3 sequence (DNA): TGTGCCAGCAGTCCCCGGGACAGGGGGCTTGAAAAACTGTTTTTT.

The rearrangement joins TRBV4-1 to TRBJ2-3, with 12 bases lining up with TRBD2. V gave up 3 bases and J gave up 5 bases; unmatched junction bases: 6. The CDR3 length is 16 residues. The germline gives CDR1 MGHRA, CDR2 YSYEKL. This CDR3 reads CASSHPSGGAIDTQYF. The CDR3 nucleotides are TGCGCCAGCAGCCACCCTAGCGGGGGGGCGATAGATACGCAGTATTTT.

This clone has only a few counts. The CDR3 DNA sequence: TGTGCCAGCAGTTACTCGGGACAGCAGAATCAGCCCCAGCATTTT. Its translation is CASSYSGQQNQPQHF. The chain recombines TRBV6-5 with TRBJ1-5; 7 bases line up with TRBD1. Germline CDR1 reads MNHEY; CDR2 reads SVGAGI. V lost 0 bases, J lost 4 bases, and 3 bases stayed unmatched. The CDR3 is 15 residues long.

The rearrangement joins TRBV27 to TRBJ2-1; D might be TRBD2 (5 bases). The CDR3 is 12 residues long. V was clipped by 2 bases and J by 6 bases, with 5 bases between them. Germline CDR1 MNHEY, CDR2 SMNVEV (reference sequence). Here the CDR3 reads CASSLRGNEQFF. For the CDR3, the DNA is TGTGCCAGCAGTTTACGGGGCAATGAGCAGTTCTTC.

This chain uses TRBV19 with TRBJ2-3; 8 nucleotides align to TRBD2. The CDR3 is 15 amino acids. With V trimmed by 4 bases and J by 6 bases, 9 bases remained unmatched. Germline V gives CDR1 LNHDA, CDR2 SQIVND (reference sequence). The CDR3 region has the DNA TGTGCCAGTAGTACCTCGGGGGGGGTCGGGGATACGCAGTATTTT. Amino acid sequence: CASSTSGGVGDTQYF. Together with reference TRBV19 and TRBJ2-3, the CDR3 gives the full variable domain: DGGITQSPKYLFRKEGQNVTLSCEQNLNHDAMYWYRQDPGQGLRLIYYSQIVNDFQKGDIAEGYSVSREKKESFPLTVTSAQKNPTAFYLCASSTSGGVGDTQYFGPGTRLTVL.